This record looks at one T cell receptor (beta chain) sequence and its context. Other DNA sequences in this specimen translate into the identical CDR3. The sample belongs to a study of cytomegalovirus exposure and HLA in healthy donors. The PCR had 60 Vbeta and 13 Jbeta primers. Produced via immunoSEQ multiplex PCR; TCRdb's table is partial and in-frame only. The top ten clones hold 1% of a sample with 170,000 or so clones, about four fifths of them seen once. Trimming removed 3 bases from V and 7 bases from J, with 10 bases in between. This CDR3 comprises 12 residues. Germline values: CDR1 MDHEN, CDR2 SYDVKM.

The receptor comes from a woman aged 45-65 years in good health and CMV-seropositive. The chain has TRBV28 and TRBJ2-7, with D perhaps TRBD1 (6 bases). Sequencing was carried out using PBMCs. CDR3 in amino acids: CASSLQGREQYF. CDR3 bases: TGTGCCAGCAGTTTGCAGGGGAGAGAGCAGTACTTC.